Below are 8 T cell receptor beta chains sequenced from a single sample in a study of T cells in Graves' hyperthyroidism and ophthalmopathy. The CDR3 regions of TCR beta were amplified from RNA transcripts. HTBI primers were the set used in a first-round RT-PCR of the TCR CDR3. One entry per CDR3 protein results from TCRdb running MiXCR on the multiplex PCR reads. The sample shows roughly 600,000 distinct CDR3 sequences, roughly 15% of them seen only once. Source material: blood. The origin of the receptors is a woman between 45 and 60 years old with Graves' ophthalmopathy.

This clonotype was counted at least ten times. The V call is TRBV18, the J call TRBJ1-4; weak D call: TRBD1 (5 bases). Trimming cost V 1 base and J 6 bases, with 21 bases left between them. Germline values: CDR1 KGHSH, CDR2 LQKENI. The CDR3 is 18 residues long. CDR3 sequence reads: CASSPRMSGGEGDEKLFF. For the CDR3, the DNA is TGTGCCAGCTCACCACGCATGAGTGGAGGGGAAGGGGATGAAAAACTGTTTTTT.

The rearrangement uses TRBV27 and TRBJ1-1; no clear D. Germline V CDR1 and CDR2: MNHEY, SMNVEV (reference sequence). The V gene lost 1 base and the J gene lost 7 bases, with 13 bases spanning the gap. The CDR3 spans 14 residues. CDR3 coding DNA: TGTGCCAGCAGTTTATTAGGTAGGCAAAATGAAGCTTTCTTT. Amino acid sequence: CASSLLGRQNEAFF.

Many counts were recorded for this clonotype. This chain links TRBV7-2 with TRBJ2-3; no firm D call. Germline CDR1 reads SGHTA; CDR2 reads FQGNSA. Trimming removed 0 bases at V and 4 bases at J, with 5 bases between. The CDR3 spans 13 residues. The CDR3 spells CASSLAVSDTQYF. CDR3 sequence (DNA): TGTGCCAGCAGCTTAGCGGTTTCAGATACGCAGTATTTT.

This clonotype was counted many times. V gene TRBV12-5 combines with J gene TRBJ2-7; possibly TRBD2 for D (5 bases). The CDR3 has 14 amino acids. With 1 base removed from V and 3 bases from J, the gap between germline ends came to 10 bases. Germline CDR1 is LGHNT and CDR2 is FRNRAP. For the CDR3, the DNA is TGTGCTAGTGGTTTGGCCCACCGGGACTACGAGCAGTACTTC. It is translated as CASGLAHRDYEQYF.

This clonotype was seen many times. The chain employs TRBV2 and TRBJ2-4; D is unresolved. The CDR3 loop spans 15 amino acids. The ends were cut back, 5 bases at V and 0 bases at J, with 11 bases in the middle. Germline V gene lookup returns CDR1 SNHLY and CDR2 FYNNEI. The CDR3 DNA reads TGTGCCAGCAGTAAGCAGGTGCTAGCCAAAAACATTCAGTACTTC. Its translation is CASSKQVLAKNIQYF.

In this sample, this clonotype turned up a few times. The chain links TRBV6-2 or TRBV6-3 to TRBJ2-5; D gene ambiguous. CDR3 size: 11 residues. CDR1 MNHEY and CDR2 SVGEGT come from the germline V gene. The V end lost 4 bases, the J end lost 9 bases, and 9 bases lay between the germline ends. The CDR3 DNA is TGTGCCAGCAGTTTATCATCATCCCAGTACTTC. Its translation is CASSLSSSQYF.

The chain's CDR3 is CASKPPSSGNTIYF. The DNA of the CDR3 is TGTGCCAGTAAGCCCCCTAGCTCTGGAAACACCATATATTTT. This chain uses TRBV19 with TRBJ1-3; no clear D. Deletions cut 7 bases from V and 0 bases from J, with 10 bases between. From germline, CDR1 is LNHDA and CDR2 SQIVND (reference sequence). The CDR3 has 14 amino acids.

This clonotype appeared many times. The CDR3 nucleotides read TGTGCCAGCAAGGGGGAGAACACCGGGGAGCTGTTTTTT. Encoded protein: CASKGENTGELFF. The rearrangement uses TRBV9 and TRBJ2-2; D perhaps matches TRBD1 (6 bases). The CDR3 loop spans 13 amino acids. The germline V gene encodes CDR1 SGDLS and CDR2 YYNGEE. V was cut by 6 bases and J by 1 base, with 7 bases left in between.